Each of the 7 T cell receptor beta chains below was sequenced from the same sample in a study of blood T cell repertoires in COVID-19. Here immunoSEQ multiplex PCR was the method, and the copy in TCRdb shows in-frame clones only, minus some. The repertoire holds around 130,000 clones, with about 81% as singletons. What was sequenced was peripheral blood. The source of these receptors is a woman older than 75 with acute or convalescent COVID-19.

This clone was detected only once. CDR3 nucleotide sequence: TGTGCCAGCTCACGCGCTAGCGGGGGGGCCTCTGGGGCCAACGTCCTGACTTTC. It specifies CASSRASGGASGANVLTF. The chain uses TRBV18 and TRBJ2-6, with 12 bases matching TRBD2. V dropped 4 bases and J dropped 0; count of bases not matched to a gene: 4. CDR1 KGHSH and CDR2 LQKENI come from the germline V gene. The length of the CDR3 is 18 residues.

The chain employs TRBV5-4 and TRBJ2-1, with 8 bases aligning to TRBD2. The CDR3 sequence is 15 residues long. Germline V lookup: CDR1 SGHNT, CDR2 YYREEE (reference sequence). The trim removed 1 base at V and 6 bases at J, leaving 6 bases unmatched. CDR3 region: CASSLWTGGFNEQFF. The CDR3 nucleotides are TGTGCCAGCAGCTTGTGGACGGGAGGGTTCAATGAGCAGTTCTTC.

This clone was picked up one time. V gene TRBV19 combines with J gene TRBJ1-5; perhaps TRBD1 as D (5 bases). Germline V CDR1 and CDR2: LNHDA, SQIVND (reference sequence). Between the trimmed V and J ends, which lost 1 base and 4 bases, there was a span of 14 bases. This CDR3 region has 16 residues. CDR3 amino acids: CASSIVSGHINQPQHF. The CDR3 nucleotides read TGTGCCAGTAGTATAGTGTCCGGACATATTAATCAGCCCCAGCATTTT. The full variable domain, rest sourced from reference TRBV19 and TRBJ1-5, is DGGITQSPKYLFRKEGQNVTLSCEQNLNHDAMYWYRQDPGQGLRLIYYSQIVNDFQKGDIAEGYSVSREKKESFPLTVTSAQKNPTAFYLCASSIVSGHINQPQHFGDGTRLSIL.

V gene TRBV7-2 combines with J gene TRBJ1-1, with D perhaps matching TRBD1 (5 bases). The V and J ends lost 5 bases and 3 bases respectively, with 16 bases between them. The CDR3 loop spans 15 amino acids. Germline lookup yields CDR1 SGHTA and CDR2 FQGNSA. The CDR3 nucleotides are TGTGCCAGCAGCCCTCGAAAGGGGATCGACACTGAAGCTTTCTTT. It specifies CASSPRKGIDTEAFF.

The rearrangement links TRBV5-1 to TRBJ2-5, with 7 bases lining up with TRBD2. Trimming took 5 bases from V and 3 from J; bases not matched to a gene: 10. Germline CDR1 is SGHRS and CDR2 is YFSETQ. CDR3 length: 15 residues. The CDR3 nucleotides are TGCGCCAGCAGGGATCAGCGGGGTTCAGAAGAGACCCAGTACTTC. Residues: CASRDQRGSEETQYF.

This clone showed up just once. The V gene is TRBV7-9, the J gene TRBJ2-1; maybe TRBD2 (6 bases). The germline CDR1 and CDR2 sequences are SEHNR and FQNEAQ (reference sequence). V shed 5 bases and J shed 5 bases, with 19 bases lying between them. The CDR3 runs 16 residues. The CDR3 reads CASSGDLAGRNNEQFF. DNA of the CDR3: TGTGCCAGCAGCGGGGACTTGGCGGGACGGAACAATGAGCAGTTCTTC.

The chain is built from TRBV27 and TRBJ2-1; possibly TRBD1 for D (5 bases). Germline values: CDR1 MNHEY, CDR2 SMNVEV (reference sequence). The germline V and J ends were trimmed by 6 bases and 0 bases, with 21 bases remaining between them. The CDR3 contains 18 residues. DNA of the CDR3: TGTGCCAGCAGAAGGGCCTTTCTAGGGGCCGACTCCTACAATGAGCAGTTCTTC. The encoded protein is CASRRAFLGADSYNEQFF.